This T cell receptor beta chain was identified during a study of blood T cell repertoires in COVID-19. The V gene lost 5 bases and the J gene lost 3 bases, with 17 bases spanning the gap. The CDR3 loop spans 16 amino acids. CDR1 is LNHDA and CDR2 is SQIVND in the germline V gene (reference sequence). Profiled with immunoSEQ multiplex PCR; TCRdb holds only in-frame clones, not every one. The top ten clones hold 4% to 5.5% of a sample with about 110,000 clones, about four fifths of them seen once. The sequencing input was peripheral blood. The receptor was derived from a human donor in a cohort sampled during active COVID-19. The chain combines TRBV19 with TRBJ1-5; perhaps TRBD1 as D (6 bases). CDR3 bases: TGTGCCAGTAGTGGGGGCCGCTCGGAACCCAATCAGCCCCAGCATTTT. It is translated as CASSGGRSEPNQPQHF.